A selection of T cell receptor beta chains follows, all from one sample in a study of early T cells in non-severe SARS-CoV-2 infection. TCRdb analysed the 5' RACE reads with MiXCR anew, one entry per CDR3 protein. The repertoire holds around 23,000 distinct CDR3 sequences, with 3.5% to 5.5% as singletons. The sample was whole blood. These receptors came from an adult who was a healthcare worker with PCR-confirmed SARS-CoV-2 infection or an uninfected control (not recorded which). Each CDR3 is given with its conserved first and last residue. The D gene is left open where the match is weak. Clone size is not always given. Where it is, it says once, few, many or a class for expanded clones.

D: -
J: TRBJ2-5
size: many
V: TRBV6-2/TRBV6-3
DNA: TGTGCCAGCGTTGTGGGAGGTCAAGAGACCCAGTACTTC
CDR3: CASVVGGQETQYF

D: TRBD1
J: TRBJ2-6
size: many
V: TRBV27
DNA: TGTGCCAGCAGCTGGAGACAGGGATACTCTGGGGCCAACGTCCTGACTTTC
CDR3: CASSWRQGYSGANVLTF

D: -
J: TRBJ2-3
size: many
V: TRBV12-3/TRBV12-4
DNA: TGTGCCAGCAGTTCGTACGGGGATCGCACAGATACGCAGTATTTT
CDR3: CASSSYGDRTDTQYF

D: TRBD1
J: TRBJ2-1
size: few
V: TRBV27
DNA: TGTGCCAGCAGTCTAACGACAGGGACCAATGAGCAGTTCTTC
CDR3: CASSLTTGTNEQFF

D: -
J: TRBJ1-2
size: -
V: TRBV28
DNA: TGTGCCAGCAATACAGCTAACTATGGCTACACCTTC
CDR3: CASNTANYGYTF

D: TRBD1
J: TRBJ2-7
size: many
V: TRBV6-2/TRBV6-3
DNA: TGTGCCAGCAGTTTCTCGGGACAGGGATTATACGAGCAGTACTTC
CDR3: CASSFSGQGLYEQYF

D: TRBD1
J: TRBJ2-2
size: many
V: TRBV4-3
DNA: TGCGCCAGCAGCCAAGCAGACAGGGAAGAAGACACCGGGGAGCTGTTTTTT
CDR3: CASSQADREEDTGELFF

D: -
J: TRBJ1-2
size: -
V: TRBV24-1
DNA: TGTGCCACCAGTGATTTGCGAGCTAACTATGGCTACACCTTC
CDR3: CATSDLRANYGYTF

D: -
J: TRBJ2-3
size: -
V: TRBV5-1
DNA: TGCGCCAGCAGCTCACCGGACACCACAGATACGCAGTATTTT
CDR3: CASSSPDTTDTQYF

D: -
J: TRBJ2-2
size: -
V: TRBV3-1
DNA: TGTGCCAGCAGCCCCCTCGGGACTGCGAAGGCCGGGGAGCTGTTTTTT
CDR3: CASSPLGTAKAGELFF

D: TRBD2
J: TRBJ2-1
size: -
V: TRBV6-2/TRBV6-3
DNA: TGTGCCAGCAGTCTACTAGCGGGAGCTCACAATGAGCAGTTCTTC
CDR3: CASSLLAGAHNEQFF

D: -
J: TRBJ2-1
size: medium-sized
V: TRBV6-5
DNA: TGTGCCAGCAGTTCTATTGGTGAGCAGTTCTTC
CDR3: CASSSIGEQFF

D: -
J: TRBJ2-1
size: many
V: TRBV5-5
DNA: TGTGCCAGCAGCTCCGGGACTCAGCGGTACAATGAGCAGTTCTTC
CDR3: CASSSGTQRYNEQFF

D: -
J: TRBJ1-1
size: many
V: TRBV29-1
DNA: TGCAGCGCCTCGATACAGAGAGGTGAAGCTTTCTTT
CDR3: CSASIQRGEAFF

D: TRBD2
J: TRBJ2-1
size: many
V: TRBV27
DNA: TGTGCCAGCAGTTTAAACCCCCCGGGAGGGCCAAGATCCCGGATATACAATGAGCAGTTCTTC
CDR3: CASSLNPPGGPRSRIYNEQFF

D: TRBD1
J: TRBJ2-5
size: many
V: TRBV29-1
DNA: TGCAGCGCTGCGAACAGGGGTATGGAGACCCAGTACTTC
CDR3: CSAANRGMETQYF

D: TRBD2
J: TRBJ2-2
size: -
V: TRBV4-1
DNA: TGCGCCAGCAGCCATCCACTAGGGAAAACTAGCGGGGACACCGGGGAGCTGTTTTTT
CDR3: CASSHPLGKTSGDTGELFF

D: -
J: TRBJ2-3
size: many
V: TRBV5-1
DNA: TGCGCCAGCAGCTCGGACTTCACAGATACGCAGTATTTT
CDR3: CASSSDFTDTQYF

D: -
J: TRBJ2-7
size: few
V: TRBV6-1
DNA: TGTGCCAGCAGTGTCCTAGTCGGGACCAGACCCTACGAGCAGTACTTC
CDR3: CASSVLVGTRPYEQYF

D: TRBD2
J: TRBJ2-1
size: many
V: TRBV7-2
DNA: TGTGCCAGCAGCCCCACCCCGCGGGAGGCTGGCTACAATGAGCAGTTCTTC
CDR3: CASSPTPREAGYNEQFF

D: TRBD2
J: TRBJ2-2
size: many
V: TRBV27
DNA: TGTGCCAGCACTCCCCGTCGCGGGAGCGCGAACACCGGGGAGCTGTTTTTT
CDR3: CASTPRRGSANTGELFF

D: TRBD2
J: TRBJ2-1
size: many
V: TRBV6-2/TRBV6-3
DNA: TGTGCCAGGAGTTACTCGGGGGAGGGTGTTGAGCAGTTCTTC
CDR3: CARSYSGEGVEQFF

D: TRBD2
J: TRBJ2-3
size: few
V: TRBV10-3
DNA: TGTGCCATCAGGGGGGGACTAGCGGGAAAAACAGATACGCAGTATTTT
CDR3: CAIRGGLAGKTDTQYF

D: -
J: TRBJ2-3
size: many
V: TRBV12-5
DNA: TGTGCTAGTGCCCTGACAGGTAAAAGCACAGATACGCAGTATTTT
CDR3: CASALTGKSTDTQYF

D: TRBD2
J: TRBJ2-1
size: many
V: TRBV7-6
DNA: TGTGCCAGCAGCCATGGGACTAGCGGCTCCTACAATGAGCAGTTCTTC
CDR3: CASSHGTSGSYNEQFF

D: -
J: TRBJ1-1
size: many
V: TRBV28
DNA: TGTGCCAGCAGTTTACAAGGGAGGAGCACTGAAGCTTTCTTT
CDR3: CASSLQGRSTEAFF

D: -
J: TRBJ1-1
size: many
V: TRBV7-2
DNA: TGTGCCAGCAGCCCCCAGTGGGGGCGTGAAGCTTTCTTT
CDR3: CASSPQWGREAFF

D: TRBD1
J: TRBJ1-1
size: many
V: TRBV3-1
DNA: TGTGCCAGCAGCCTTGGACAGGGAAAAAACACTGAAGCTTTCTTT
CDR3: CASSLGQGKNTEAFF

D: -
J: TRBJ2-5
size: few
V: TRBV20-1
DNA: TGCAGTGCCCGACTAGGGGAGACCCAGTACTTC
CDR3: CSARLGETQYF

D: TRBD2
J: TRBJ2-1
size: few
V: TRBV27
DNA: TGTGCCAGCAGTCTTAGCGGGACCTACAATGAGCAGTTCTTC
CDR3: CASSLSGTYNEQFF

D: TRBD1
J: TRBJ2-7
size: many
V: TRBV7-2
DNA: TGTGCCAGCAGCTTCTCGACAGGGGCATACGAGCAGTACTTC
CDR3: CASSFSTGAYEQYF

D: TRBD1
J: TRBJ2-7
size: -
V: TRBV16
DNA: TGTGCCAGCAGCCAGACAGGGTTGAGCGCCTACGAGCAGTACTTC
CDR3: CASSQTGLSAYEQYF

D: TRBD1
J: TRBJ1-5
size: few
V: TRBV28
DNA: TGTGCCAGCAGTTTAAAGAGACAGGGAGGAAGTCAGCCCCAGCATTTT
CDR3: CASSLKRQGGSQPQHF

D: -
J: TRBJ2-2
size: few
V: TRBV4-1
DNA: TGCGCCAGCAGCCAAGTCAGGCCCACCGGGGAGCTGTTTTTT
CDR3: CASSQVRPTGELFF

D: -
J: TRBJ1-1
size: many
V: TRBV9
DNA: TGTGCCAGCGAAGGACCGAACACTGAAGCTTTCTTT
CDR3: CASEGPNTEAFF

D: -
J: TRBJ1-3
size: many
V: TRBV12-3/TRBV12-4
DNA: TGTGCCGGCGGGATCTCTGGAAACACCATATATTTT
CDR3: CAGGISGNTIYF

D: -
J: TRBJ2-7
size: many
V: TRBV3-1
DNA: TGTGCCAGCAGTACCAGTGCTCCGGGAGCGTCCTACGAGCAGTACTTC
CDR3: CASSTSAPGASYEQYF

D: -
J: TRBJ1-1
size: -
V: TRBV7-9
DNA: TGTGCCAGCAGCTTAGTCACGGCCAGAAACACTGAAGCTTTCTTT
CDR3: CASSLVTARNTEAFF

D: TRBD1
J: TRBJ2-2
size: -
V: TRBV6-2/TRBV6-3
DNA: TGTGCCAGCAGTTACAGGACAGGGATCACCGGGGAGCTGTTTTTT
CDR3: CASSYRTGITGELFF

D: TRBD2
J: TRBJ2-1
size: many
V: TRBV7-3
DNA: TGTGCCAGCAGCCGGACCGCGGGAGGTGTCTACAATGAGCAGTTCTTC
CDR3: CASSRTAGGVYNEQFF

D: TRBD1
J: TRBJ1-5
size: many
V: TRBV19
DNA: TGTGCCAGTAGTAACCCAGGGGGCCATCAGCCCCAGCATTTT
CDR3: CASSNPGGHQPQHF

D: TRBD1
J: TRBJ2-3
size: many
V: TRBV7-6
DNA: TGTGCCAGCAGCTTCAGCACCCGGGACAGGGAAAATCCAGATACGCAGTATTTT
CDR3: CASSFSTRDRENPDTQYF

D: -
J: TRBJ2-6
size: many
V: TRBV24-1
DNA: TGTGCCACCAGTTCACCAGGCTCTGGGGCCAACGTCCTGACTTTC
CDR3: CATSSPGSGANVLTF

D: -
J: TRBJ2-1
size: many
V: TRBV27
DNA: TGTGCCAGCAGTTTGAGTACCAACGGGAATGAGCAGTTCTTC
CDR3: CASSLSTNGNEQFF

D: -
J: TRBJ1-3
size: many
V: TRBV27
DNA: TGTGCCAGCAGTCCCGACCCGGCCAGGGGACCTGGAAACACCATATATTTT
CDR3: CASSPDPARGPGNTIYF

D: -
J: TRBJ2-1
size: many
V: TRBV3-2
DNA: TGTGCCAGCAGCCAAATAATCAGACTAGCGGTGGGGCACAATGAGCAGTTCTTC
CDR3: CASSQIIRLAVGHNEQFF

D: TRBD1
J: TRBJ2-3
size: few
V: TRBV7-3
DNA: TGTGCCAGCAGCTTGGGACAGTACACAGATACGCAGTATTTT
CDR3: CASSLGQYTDTQYF

D: -
J: TRBJ2-1
size: -
V: TRBV19
DNA: TGTGCCAGTAGTATGGCACAGAACTACAATGAGCAGTTCTTC
CDR3: CASSMAQNYNEQFF

D: TRBD1
J: TRBJ2-2
size: many
V: TRBV2
DNA: TGTGCCAGGGGGACAGGTGTCCCCGGGGAGCTGTTTTTT
CDR3: CARGTGVPGELFF

D: -
J: TRBJ2-7
size: few
V: TRBV6-2/TRBV6-3
DNA: TGTGCCAGCAGGGACCCAGCAGGAGGGGATTACGAGCAGTACTTC
CDR3: CASRDPAGGDYEQYF

D: TRBD2
J: TRBJ2-5
size: many
V: TRBV29-1
DNA: TGCAGCGTGGCCACGACTAGCGCGGAGACCCAGTACTTC
CDR3: CSVATTSAETQYF

D: TRBD1
J: TRBJ1-4
size: medium-sized
V: TRBV2
DNA: TGTGCCAGCAGAAGACAAGGACAGGGGAGCGAAAAACTGTTTTTT
CDR3: CASRRQGQGSEKLFF

D: TRBD1
J: TRBJ1-5
size: many
V: TRBV12-3/TRBV12-4
DNA: TGTGCCAGCAGATCCGGGACAGGGTCCAATCAGCCCCAGCATTTT
CDR3: CASRSGTGSNQPQHF

D: TRBD1
J: TRBJ2-5
size: many
V: TRBV7-9
DNA: TGTGCCAGCAGCCATCCGTTAGGGACAGGGGAAGAGACCCAGTACTTC
CDR3: CASSHPLGTGEETQYF

D: -
J: TRBJ2-5
size: many
V: TRBV7-6
DNA: TGTGCCAGCAGCTCACAATATTTTGAGACCCAGTACTTC
CDR3: CASSSQYFETQYF

D: -
J: TRBJ1-5
size: many
V: TRBV20-1
DNA: TGCAGTGCTAAGCCCCATGAGGGGATCGGGACTCAGCCCCAGCATTTT
CDR3: CSAKPHEGIGTQPQHF

D: -
J: TRBJ2-7
size: few
V: TRBV19
DNA: TGTGCCAGTAGTATGACTCGCAGGCCTTACGAGCAGTACTTC
CDR3: CASSMTRRPYEQYF

D: -
J: TRBJ2-1
size: few
V: TRBV20-1
DNA: TGCAGTGCCCAAATACGTAGGCCCGGTAATGAGCAGTTCTTC
CDR3: CSAQIRRPGNEQFF

D: -
J: TRBJ1-2
size: many
V: TRBV27
DNA: TGTGCCAGCAGCATCGGGTCGGGGGGTGTTCTTAACTATGGCTACACCTTC
CDR3: CASSIGSGGVLNYGYTF

D: TRBD1
J: TRBJ2-1
size: few
V: TRBV7-9
DNA: TGTGCCAGCAGCTCCGGGACAGGGATGGATGAGCAGTTCTTC
CDR3: CASSSGTGMDEQFF